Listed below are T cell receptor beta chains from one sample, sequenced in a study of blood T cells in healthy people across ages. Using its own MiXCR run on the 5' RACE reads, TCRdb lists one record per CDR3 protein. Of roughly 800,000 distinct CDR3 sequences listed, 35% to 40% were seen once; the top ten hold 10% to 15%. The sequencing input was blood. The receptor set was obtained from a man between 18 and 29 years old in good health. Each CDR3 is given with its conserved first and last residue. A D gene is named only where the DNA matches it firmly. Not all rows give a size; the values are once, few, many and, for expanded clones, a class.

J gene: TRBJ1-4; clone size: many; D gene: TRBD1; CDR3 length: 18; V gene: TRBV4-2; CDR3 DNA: TGTGCCAGCAGCCAACCCGGGACAGGGGAGCGGGGTAATGAAAAACTGTTTTTT; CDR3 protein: CASSQPGTGERGNEKLFF
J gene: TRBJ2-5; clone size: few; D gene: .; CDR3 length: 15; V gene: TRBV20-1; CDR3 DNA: TGCAGTGCTAAAGATCTGCGGGACACCCAAGAGACCCAGTACTTC; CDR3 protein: CSAKDLRDTQETQYF
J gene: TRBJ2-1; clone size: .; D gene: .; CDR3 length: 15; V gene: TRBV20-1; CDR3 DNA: TGCAGTCCGGTGGTGGGGGATTCCTCCTACAATGAGCAGTTCTTC; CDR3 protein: CSPVVGDSSYNEQFF
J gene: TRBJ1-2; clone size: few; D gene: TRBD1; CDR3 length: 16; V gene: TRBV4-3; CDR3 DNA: TGCGCCAGCAGCCAGGGAGGGACAGAGACCGAGTATGGCTACACCTTC; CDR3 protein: CASSQGGTETEYGYTF
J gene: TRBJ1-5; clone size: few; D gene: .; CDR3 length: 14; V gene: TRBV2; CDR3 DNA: TGTGCCACCGCGACCGGTTTAAGCAATCAGCCCCAGCATTTT; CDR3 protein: CATATGLSNQPQHF
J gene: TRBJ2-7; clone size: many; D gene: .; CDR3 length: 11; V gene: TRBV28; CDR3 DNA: TGTGCCAGCAGGGAGTTATACGAGCAGTACTTC; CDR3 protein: CASRELYEQYF
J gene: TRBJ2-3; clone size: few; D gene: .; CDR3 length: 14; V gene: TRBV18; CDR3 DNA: TGTGCCAGCTCACCAGCAGAACGCACAGATACGCAGTATTTT; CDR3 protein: CASSPAERTDTQYF
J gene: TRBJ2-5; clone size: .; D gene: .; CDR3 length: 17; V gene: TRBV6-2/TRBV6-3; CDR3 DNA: TGTGCCAGCAGGGGTCTTCCTGTAGGCGGATATCAAGAGACCCAGTACTTC; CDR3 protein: CASRGLPVGGYQETQYF
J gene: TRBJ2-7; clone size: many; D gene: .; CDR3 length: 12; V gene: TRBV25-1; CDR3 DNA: TGTGCCAGCAACGCTGCAAGCTACGAGCAGTACTTC; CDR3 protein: CASNAASYEQYF
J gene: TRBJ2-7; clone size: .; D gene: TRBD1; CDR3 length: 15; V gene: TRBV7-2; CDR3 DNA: TGTGCCAGCAGCCCCCGGACAGGTACCTCATATGAGCAGTACTTC; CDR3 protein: CASSPRTGTSYEQYF
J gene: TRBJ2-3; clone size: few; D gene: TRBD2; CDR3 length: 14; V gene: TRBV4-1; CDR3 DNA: TGCGCCAGCAGCCAAAGCGGGGAACCAGATACGCAGTATTTT; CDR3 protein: CASSQSGEPDTQYF
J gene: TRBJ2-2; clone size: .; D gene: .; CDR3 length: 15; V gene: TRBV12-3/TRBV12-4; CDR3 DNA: TGTGCCAGCAGGTCAGGGACACCGAACACCGGGGAGCTGTTTTTT; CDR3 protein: CASRSGTPNTGELFF
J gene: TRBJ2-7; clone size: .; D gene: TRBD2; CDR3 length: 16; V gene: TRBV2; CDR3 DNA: TGTGCCAGCGGTTTGACTAGCGGGGTACCCTCCTACGAGCAGTACTTC; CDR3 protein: CASGLTSGVPSYEQYF
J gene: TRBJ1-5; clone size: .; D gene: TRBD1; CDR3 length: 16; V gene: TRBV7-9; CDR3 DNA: TGTGCCAGCAGCAACCCGACAGGGGCCCCCAATCAGCCCCAGCATTTT; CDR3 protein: CASSNPTGAPNQPQHF
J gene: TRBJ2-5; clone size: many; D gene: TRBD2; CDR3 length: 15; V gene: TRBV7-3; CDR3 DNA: TGTGCCAGCAGCTTTCTAGCGGGGCTGCAAGAGACCCAGTACTTC; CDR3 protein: CASSFLAGLQETQYF
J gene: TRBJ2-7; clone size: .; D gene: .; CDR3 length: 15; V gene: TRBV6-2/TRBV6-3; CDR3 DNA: TGTGCCAGCAGTTGGGCCGACGGGGCCGCTGCGGAGCAGTACTTC; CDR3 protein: CASSWADGAAAEQYF
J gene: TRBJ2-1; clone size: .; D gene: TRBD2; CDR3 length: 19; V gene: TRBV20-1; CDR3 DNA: TGCAGTGCTAGAGATGGGCTCGAACTAGCGGGGGGTTCCTACAATGAGCAGTTCTTC; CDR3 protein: CSARDGLELAGGSYNEQFF
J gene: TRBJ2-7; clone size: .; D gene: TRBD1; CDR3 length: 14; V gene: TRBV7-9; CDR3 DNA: TGTGCCGGCAGCCCGGACAGGGGCGTTAACGAGCAGTACTTC; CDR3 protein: CAGSPDRGVNEQYF
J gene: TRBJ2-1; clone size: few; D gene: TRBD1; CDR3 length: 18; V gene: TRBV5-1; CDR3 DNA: TGCGCCAGCACCGTCGGGACAGGCCCATCGAGCTCCTACAATGAGCAGTTCTTC; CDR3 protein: CASTVGTGPSSSYNEQFF
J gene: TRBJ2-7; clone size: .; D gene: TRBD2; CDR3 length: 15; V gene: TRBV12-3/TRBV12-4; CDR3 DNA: TGTGCCGGCAGTAGTGCTAGCGGGGGACCCTACGAGCAGTACTTC; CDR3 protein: CAGSSASGGPYEQYF